The clone carrying this T cell receptor (beta chain) appeared a single time. What it recognizes is unknown. This CDR3 region has 15 residues. Germline trimming cut 1 base from V and 5 bases from J; bases unmatched to any gene: 6. Germline V gene data show CDR1 as SNHLY and CDR2 as FYNNEI. The PCR had 60 Vbeta and 13 Jbeta primers. Using immunoSEQ multiplex PCR, the repertoire was profiled, and TCRdb retains in-frame clones only, with some absent. The sample yields around 140,000 clones, around three fifths seen once. The sample belongs to a study of cytomegalovirus exposure and HLA in healthy donors. Study-wide results and caveats: Most of the TCR beta V segments (in an earlier analysis) were productive either about 87% or about 30% of the time.

Sequencing was performed on PBMCs. The rearrangement links TRBV2 to TRBJ1-1; TRBD1 aligns across 8 bases. The sequence derives from a woman aged 40 to 49 in good health and CMV-seronegative. CDR3 nucleotides: TGTGCCAGCAGTGAAGTAGGACAGGGTTATACTGAAGCTTTCTTT. Its protein is CASSEVGQGYTEAFF.